Below, 22 T cell receptor beta chains from the same sample are listed, as sequenced in a study of OX40 agonist ivuxolimab in advanced cancers. The protocol was immunoSEQ multiplex PCR, while the TCRdb copy is restricted to in-frame clones and leaves out a portion. The repertoire includes over 30,000 clones, roughly nine tenths of them detected once, and 36% sits in the top ten. Sequences were derived from CD4+ or CD8+ T cells sorted from blood, sampled in a trial of the OX40 agonist ivuxolimab. The receptors stem from an adult with an advanced solid tumor such as melanoma, head and neck, liver or kidney cancer.

V is TRBV11-3 and J is TRBJ2-1; a possible D gene is TRBD2 (6 bases). The CDR3 loop spans 13 amino acids. Trimming shortened V by 4 bases and J by 6 bases, and 10 bases separated the two germline ends. The germline V gene encodes CDR1 SGHNT and CDR2 YENEEA. The chain's CDR3 is CASSYSTSNEQFF. CDR3 nucleotides: TGTGCCAGCAGCTATTCGACTAGCAATGAGCAGTTCTTC.

Only one count was recorded for this clone. This chain uses TRBV5-1 with TRBJ1-2, with D unresolved. The V gene lost 0 bases and the J gene lost 2 bases, with 11 bases spanning the gap. Per germline, CDR1 SGHRS and CDR2 YFSETQ. The CDR3 spans 15 residues. CDR3 sequence reads: CASSLGENSNYGYTF. The CDR3 nucleotides are TGCGCCAGCAGCTTGGGGGAAAATAGCAACTATGGCTACACCTTC.

J is TRBJ2-1 and V is TRBV7-8, with a possible D match to TRBD2 (5 bases). The CDR3 totals 15 residues. V lost 5 bases, J lost 7 bases, and 18 bases lay in between. Looked up from germline, CDR1 is SGHVS and CDR2 is FQNEAQ. CDR3 protein: CASSAGLGVGNEQFF. For the CDR3, the DNA is TGTGCCAGCAGCGCTGGCCTGGGAGTCGGAAATGAGCAGTTCTTC.

This sequence joins TRBV28 and TRBJ2-1; D ambiguous. Germline assignment: CDR1 MDHEN and CDR2 SYDVKM. The length of the CDR3 is 13 residues. V gave up 2 bases and J gave up 6 bases, with 8 bases separating them. DNA of the CDR3: TGTGCCAGCAGTTTAGTTCCTCCCAATGAGCAGTTCTTC. Protein product: CASSLVPPNEQFF. The full variable domain, in which reference TRBV28 and TRBJ2-1 provide the parts outside the CDR3, is DVKVTQSSRYLVKRTGEKVFLECVQDMDHENMFWYRQDPGLGLRLIYFSYDVKMKEKGDIPEGYSVSREKKERFSLILESASTNQTSMYLCASSLVPPNEQFFGPGTRLTVL.

This rearrangement joins TRBV7-9 to TRBJ2-7, with a possible D match to TRBD2 (6 bases). Trimming removed 0 bases from V and 0 bases from J, with 12 bases in between. The CDR3 is made up of 16 amino acids. Germline V lookup: CDR1 SEHNR, CDR2 FQNEAQ (reference sequence). CDR3 amino acids: CASSLAGGESSYEQYF. CDR3 in DNA: TGTGCCAGCAGCTTAGCAGGAGGGGAAAGCTCCTACGAGCAGTACTTC.

This sequence joins TRBV7-9 and TRBJ2-7; tentatively, D is TRBD1 (5 bases). This CDR3 is built from 15 residues. Deletions cut 4 bases from V and 0 bases from J, with 13 bases between. The V gene's germline CDR1 is SEHNR and CDR2 FQNEAQ (reference sequence). The CDR3 sequence: CASSSEIGDSYEQYF. CDR3 sequence (DNA): TGTGCCAGCAGCTCGGAAATAGGGGACTCCTACGAGCAGTACTTC.

The sample holds one count of this clone. The V call is TRBV4-2, the J call TRBJ2-7; 10 positions agree with TRBD2. Germline CDR1 and CDR2: LGHNA and YNFKEQ. The CDR3 is 15 residues long. V lost 4 bases to trimming and J lost 2 bases; unmatched junction nucleotides: 5. CDR3 residues: CASSPTSGWAYEQYF. The CDR3 nucleotides read TGTGCCAGCAGCCCGACTAGCGGGTGGGCCTACGAGCAGTACTTC.

The chain is built from TRBV9 and TRBJ2-5, with 8 bases aligning to TRBD2. V trimming: 4 bases; J trimming: 6 bases; junction bases outside the gene matches: 8. The CDR3 runs 14 residues. The V gene's germline CDR1 is SGDLS and CDR2 YYNGEE. CDR3 amino acids: CASSHITGGKTQYF. CDR3 DNA sequence: TGTGCCAGCAGCCACATAACGGGAGGGAAGACCCAGTACTTC.

The chain recombines TRBV19 with TRBJ1-1, with D maybe TRBD1 (5 bases). CDR1 LNHDA and CDR2 SQIVND come from the germline V gene (reference sequence). The V end was cut by 7 bases, the J end by 0 bases, with 9 bases between. The length of the CDR3 is 13 residues. The CDR3 DNA follows: TGTGCCAGTATGGACATAATGAACACTGAAGCTTTCTTT. This gives the protein CASMDIMNTEAFF.

The J gene is TRBJ2-7, the V gene TRBV6-5, with D unclear. CDR3 length equals 14 residues. V lost 0 bases and J 3 bases, leaving 9 bases between the germline ends. Germline CDR1 MNHEY, CDR2 SVGAGI. CDR3 sequence reads: CASSYSTPDYEQYF. DNA for the CDR3: TGTGCCAGCAGTTACTCTACACCCGACTACGAGCAGTACTTC.

This chain links TRBV7-1 with TRBJ2-3; the D is unclear. TRBV7-1 is given ORF status, its function remaining uncertain. CDR3 size: 12 residues. V lost 4 bases and J 3 bases, leaving 5 bases between the germline ends. CDR3 bases: TGTGCCAGCAGCTTAGGGACAGATACGCAGTATTTT. It is translated as CASSLGTDTQYF.

The rearrangement joins TRBV5-4 to TRBJ2-3; a possible D gene is TRBD2 (6 bases). This CDR3 has 14 residues. Deletions cut 6 bases from V and 0 bases from J, with 11 bases between. CDR1 is SGHNT, CDR2 YYREEE, per germline (reference sequence). CDR3 nucleotides: TGTGCCAGCAAATCGGGAGAAAGCACAGATACGCAGTATTTT. Its protein product is CASKSGESTDTQYF.

This chain joins TRBV6-1 and TRBJ2-3; 11 nucleotides line up with TRBD2. Germline V gives CDR1 MNHNS, CDR2 SASEGT. The CDR3 covers 15 residues. V gave up 7 bases and J gave up 5 bases; unmatched junction bases: 8. The CDR3 is CASTGTSGFRDTQYF. The CDR3, as DNA: TGTGCCAGCACTGGGACTAGCGGTTTTAGAGATACGCAGTATTTT.

The genes are TRBV6-5 and TRBJ2-7; 10 bases agree with TRBD1. In germline, CDR1 is MNHEY, CDR2 SVGAGI. With 2 bases clipped from V and 2 bases from J, the junction kept 6 bases outside the gene matches. The CDR3 is made up of 16 amino acids. As DNA, the CDR3 is TGTGCCAGCAGTTACGTCCGGGACAGGGGAACCTACGAGCAGTACTTC. Residues: CASSYVRDRGTYEQYF.

The V and J genes are TRBV28 and TRBJ2-7; the D gene is possibly TRBD1 (6 bases). This CDR3 comprises 12 residues. Germline-derived CDR1 and CDR2 are MDHEN and SYDVKM. With 5 bases removed from V and 3 bases from J, the gap between germline ends came to 8 bases. Here the CDR3 reads CASSPGDYEQYF. CDR3 nucleotide sequence: TGTGCCAGCAGTCCAGGGGACTACGAGCAGTACTTC.

The J gene is TRBJ2-7, the V gene TRBV4-2, with D possibly being TRBD2 (5 bases). The CDR3 sequence is 13 residues long. CDR1 is LGHNA and CDR2 is YNFKEQ in the germline V gene. The V end was cut by 1 base, the J end by 1 base, with 5 bases between. The CDR3 sequence: CASSQGGSYEQYF. CDR3 DNA: TGTGCCAGCAGCCAAGGAGGGTCCTACGAGCAGTACTTC.

Only one count was recorded for this clone. The gene calls are TRBV4-2 and TRBJ1-5; no clear D gene. V lost 5 bases to trimming and J lost 2 bases, with 19 bases between them. CDR1 and CDR2 (germline): LGHNA, YNFKEQ. The CDR3 extends over 17 amino acids. Here the CDR3 DNA reads TGTGCCAGCAGCAACCTTGGCGGGGTGACTGGCAATCAGCCCCAGCATTTT. It codes for CASSNLGGVTGNQPQHF.

This clone was observed once. The chain links TRBV27 to TRBJ2-1; 14 bases align to TRBD2. This CDR3 has 15 residues. Germline values: CDR1 MNHEY, CDR2 SMNVEV (reference sequence). J was trimmed by 9 bases and V by 4 bases; bases with no gene match: 5. CDR3: CASSWGTSGGTEQFF. Here the CDR3 DNA reads TGTGCCAGCAGTTGGGGGACTAGCGGGGGAACTGAGCAGTTCTTC.

This chain connects TRBV27 to TRBJ1-4; perhaps TRBD1 as D (5 bases). From germline, CDR1 is MNHEY and CDR2 SMNVEV (reference sequence). V was pared by 5 bases and J by 4 bases, with 17 bases between. The CDR3 extends over 16 amino acids. CDR3 bases: TGTGCCAGCAGTCCAGTTATAACAGGCAATAATGAAAAACTGTTTTTT. As protein: CASSPVITGNNEKLFF. Based on the CDR3 plus reference TRBV27 and TRBJ1-4, the full variable domain is EAQVTQNPRYLITVTGKKLTVTCSQNMNHEYMSWYRQDPGLGLRQIYYSMNVEVTDKGDVPEGYKVSRKEKRNFPLILESPSPNQTSLYFCASSPVITGNNEKLFFGSGTQLSVL.

This clone appeared once. This chain uses TRBV7-9 with TRBJ2-5, with D perhaps matching TRBD2 (7 bases). The CDR3 has 14 residues. V lost 1 base, J lost 5 bases, and 11 bases lay in between. Germline V CDR1 and CDR2: SEHNR, FQNEAQ (reference sequence). The CDR3 sequence: CASSLVAGAETQYF. CDR3 bases: TGTGCCAGCAGCTTAGTTGCGGGGGCGGAGACCCAGTACTTC.

This sequence joins TRBV28 and TRBJ2-7, with D tentatively TRBD1 (6 bases). V shed 4 bases and J shed 6 bases, with 28 bases lying between them. Germline-derived CDR1 and CDR2 are MDHEN and SYDVKM. The CDR3 consists of 18 residues. This chain's CDR3 is CASSSLGLLAGASFEQYF. CDR3 sequence (DNA): TGTGCCAGCAGTTCCCTTGGGCTGTTAGCAGGGGCCAGCTTCGAGCAGTACTTC.

The rearrangement joins TRBV6-5 to TRBJ2-7; 13 bases match TRBD2. CDR1 and CDR2 from the germline V gene are MNHEY and SVGAGI. There are 15 residues in the CDR3. Trimming removed 6 bases from V and 2 bases from J; junction bases left unmatched: 4. CDR3 sequence: CASSLGLAGAYEQYF. CDR3 bases: TGTGCCAGCAGCCTTGGACTAGCGGGGGCCTACGAGCAGTACTTC.